This T cell receptor beta chain was found in a study of T cell repertoires in cytomegalovirus infection. This clonotype was seen many times. Each CDR3 protein is one row after TCRdb ran MiXCR on the reads. The sample has around 130,000 distinct CDR3 sequences; roughly 9% are singletons. This TCR was recovered from a human donor in good health (CMV status not recorded). Some clones in this sample may be carry-over from other donors' samples. The specimen sequenced was PBMCs.

CDR3 sequence (DNA): TGTGCCAGCAGCTTAGGCCCACTAGCGGGGGGACAAGATACGCAGTATTTT. Its translation is CASSLGPLAGGQDTQYF. The chain recombines TRBV7-2 with TRBJ2-3, with 12 bases aligning to TRBD2. Germline lookup yields CDR1 SGHTA and CDR2 FQGNSA. The CDR3 has 17 amino acids. Losses at the gene ends were 1 base for V and 5 bases for J; bases not matched to a gene: 7.